This TCR beta chain was captured by sequencing in a study of cytomegalovirus exposure and HLA in healthy donors. A word on this clone: As yet, its antigen is unknown.

This CDR3 comprises 15 residues. Germline CDR1 is SGHNT and CDR2 is YYREEE (reference sequence). J was trimmed by 8 bases and V by 2 bases; bases with no gene match: 5. Overall study findings and caveats: TCR beta V- and J-gene trimming was later associated with a missense DCLRE1C variant.

PCR used 60 Vbeta primers and 13 Jbeta primers. Some clones are missing from TCRdb's copy, which holds only in-frame ones; the method was immunoSEQ multiplex PCR. The data hold about 150,000 clones, with approximately 80% observed a single time. V gene TRBV5-4 combines with J gene TRBJ2-1; the match to TRBD2 covers 12 bases. The sequence derives from a woman aged 35 to 49 in good health and CMV-seronegative. Sequencing was carried out using PBMCs. CDR3 sequence reads: CASSFSTSGGYEQFF. The CDR3 DNA reads as TGTGCCAGCAGCTTCTCAACTAGCGGGGGGTATGAGCAGTTCTTC.